This T cell receptor (beta chain) was observed in a study of shared clonotypes between healthy human individuals. Study outcomes and limitations: Clonotype sharing levels among donors were expected to vary with sequencing depth.

This CDR3 has 14 amino acids. Trimming pared 4 bases from V and 0 bases from J, leaving 12 bases between. CDR1 and CDR2 (germline): SQVTM, ANQGSEA. Remarks on this clone: What it binds is not known.

Splitting the CD4+ cells yielded a CD45RA+ naive subset and a CD45RA-negative memory subset. Deep level was the assay's run setting. Data came from immunoSEQ multiplex PCR; TCRdb stores just in-frame clones and leaves some out. The sample carries 500,000 to 550,000 clones, approximately 94% recorded once. This TCR was recovered from a woman aged 30 to 39 in good health. Material for sequencing was naive CD4+ T cells sorted from blood. Subset in this sample: CD45RA+ positively selected. V is TRBV29-1 and J is TRBJ1-1; a possible D gene is TRBD1 (6 bases). CDR3 bases: TGCAGCGTTGTGGGACAATCATTGAACACTGAAGCTTTCTTT. This sequence encodes CSVVGQSLNTEAFF.